The clone carrying this T cell receptor beta chain was observed a handful of times. Its specificity is unknown. Production of TCR cDNA was by 5'RACE template switching, which also added a universal primer site and UMIs. TCRdb itself ran the 5' RACE reads through MiXCR, one entry per CDR3 protein. The sample records 95,000 to 100,000 distinct CDR3 sequences, around 5.8% being singletons. The J segment lost 3 bases and the V segment lost 4 bases, leaving 5 bases of the junction unmatched. The germline gives CDR1 SGHDN, CDR2 FVKESK. The CDR3 runs 15 residues. This sample was included in a study of T cells after yellow fever vaccination. In the study overall: Each low-cell-number fraction was prepared by means of SMART-Seq v4 Ultra Low Input.

Study conclusions and caveats: Highly abundant clonotypes carried over from the bulk population could end up in FACS-sorted repertoires as contaminants. Most primary-vaccination clones recurred post-booster (nearly 98% CD4, roughly 87% CD8).

The sample was CD8+ T cells sorted from PBMCs, taken 10 days after the yellow fever booster vaccination. The sequence derives from a man between 18 and 35 years old who received the YFV17D yellow fever vaccine. The J gene is TRBJ2-5, the V gene TRBV14; 10 nucleotides agree with TRBD2. The DNA for the CDR3 is TGTGCCAGCAGCCCTTGGACTAGCGGTAAAGAGACCCAGTACTTC. Amino acids: CASSPWTSGKETQYF.